The subject of this entry is one T cell receptor beta chain. Antigen: not known. This sample stems from a study of shared clonotypes between healthy human individuals. CDR1 and CDR2 (germline): SGHTA, FQGNSA. V lost 3 bases, J lost 3 bases, and 6 bases stayed unmatched. The CDR3 runs to 16 residues. Naive CD4+ cells were CD45RA-selected; the remaining cells were memory. Study-wide results and caveats: Rarefaction exposed incomplete sorted-subset sequencing despite large depth.

Execution of the assay was at deep level. Over several immunoSEQ plates, each subset's genomic DNA was distributed in even portions. Produced via immunoSEQ multiplex PCR; TCRdb's table is partial and in-frame only. The data show under 2,500,000 clones, about 94% seen once. V gene TRBV7-2 combines with J gene TRBJ2-2, with 8 bases identical to TRBD1. Specimen: naive CD4+ T cells sorted from blood. The subset was: CD45RA+ positively selected. The sequence was obtained from a man aged 18 to 30 in good health. CDR3: CASSFFQGADTGELFF. DNA of the CDR3: TGTGCCAGCAGCTTCTTTCAGGGGGCCGACACCGGGGAGCTGTTTTTT.